This T cell receptor (beta chain) was identified during a study of T-cell reconstitution after alpha-beta-depleted transplantation in children. A TCRbeta library incorporating unique molecular identifiers was prepared. TCRdb reanalysed the PCR reads using MiXCR and keeps one entry per CDR3 protein. The top ten hold more than 25% of the sample, which has about 980,000 distinct CDR3 sequences, roughly 29% seen once. The TCR was taken from a boy under two years old who had a stem cell transplant for SCID, so the T cells may come from the graft donor. The material was PBMCs, mostly from graft donor cells, obtained 360 days after TCRalphabeta/CD19-depleted stem cell transplant.

The CDR3 bases are TGTGCCAGCTTCAAAGGAGGGGGACAGGGAGCAGGTACGCAGTATTTT. This sequence encodes CASFKGGGQGAGTQYF. V is TRBV2 and J is TRBJ2-3; 9 bases line up with TRBD1. V lost 8 bases, J lost 8 bases, and 17 bases stayed unmatched. The CDR3 length is 16 residues. The germline V gene has CDR1 SNHLY and CDR2 FYNNEI.